Here is one TCR beta chain with its context. The PCR ran on 60 Vbeta and 13 Jbeta primers. This table comes from immunoSEQ multiplex PCR, and its TCRdb copy is limited to in-frame clones, with some not included. The table includes roughly 170,000 clones, 70% to 80% detected once. This entry is derived from a study of cytomegalovirus exposure and HLA in healthy donors. Donors likely had unrecorded immune exposures despite being nominally healthy when sampled. Germline assignment: CDR1 SGHRS and CDR2 YFSETQ. CDR3 size: 14 residues. The trim removed 2 bases at V and 3 bases at J, leaving 3 bases unmatched.

Sequencing input: PBMCs. The sequence was collected from a man in his thirties or forties in good health and CMV-seronegative. V gene TRBV5-1 combines with J gene TRBJ2-7; TRBD1 matches at 9 bases. The CDR3 DNA follows: TGCGCCAGCAGCTTTCTGACAGGGGGCTACGAGCAGTACTTC. Its translation: CASSFLTGGYEQYF. The entire variable domain, with the rest obtained from reference TRBV5-1 and TRBJ2-7, is as follows: KAGVTQTPRYLIKTRGQQVTLSCSPISGHRSVSWYQQTPGQGLQFLFEYFSETQRNKGNFPGRFSGRQFSNSRSEMNVSTLELGDSALYLCASSFLTGGYEQYFGPGTRLTVT.